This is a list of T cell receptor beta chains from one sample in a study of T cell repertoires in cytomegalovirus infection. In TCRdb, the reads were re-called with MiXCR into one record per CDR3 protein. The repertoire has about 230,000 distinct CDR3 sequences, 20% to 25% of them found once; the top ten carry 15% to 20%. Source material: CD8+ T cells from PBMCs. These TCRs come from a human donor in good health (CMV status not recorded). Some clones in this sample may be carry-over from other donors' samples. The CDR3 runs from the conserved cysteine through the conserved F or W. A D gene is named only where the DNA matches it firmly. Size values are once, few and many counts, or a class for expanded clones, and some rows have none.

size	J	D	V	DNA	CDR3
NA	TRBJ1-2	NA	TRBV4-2	TGTGCCAGCAGCCAAAATCAAGAGGCTAACTATGGCTACACCTTC	CASSQNQEANYGYTF
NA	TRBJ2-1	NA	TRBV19	TGTGCCAGTAGTACACAGGGAAACTCCTACAATGAGCAGTTCTTC	CASSTQGNSYNEQFF
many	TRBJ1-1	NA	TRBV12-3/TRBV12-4	TGTGCCAGCAGTCCACCTACGAACACTGAAGCTTTCTTT	CASSPPTNTEAFF
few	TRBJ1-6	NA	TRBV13	TGTGCCAGCAGCTTTCGGAATTCACCCCTCCACTTT	CASSFRNSPLHF
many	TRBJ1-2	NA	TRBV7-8	TGTGCCAGCAGCTTAAGCCCGACAGGCGCTAACTATGGCTACACCTTC	CASSLSPTGANYGYTF
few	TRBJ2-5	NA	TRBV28	TGTGCCAGCAGCCGTCTCCAGGGTGGGGTACAAGAGACCCAGTACTTC	CASSRLQGGVQETQYF
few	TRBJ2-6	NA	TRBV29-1	TGCAGCGTTTTTGACAGGTCTGGGGCCAACGTCCTGACTTTC	CSVFDRSGANVLTF
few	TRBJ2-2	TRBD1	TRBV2	TGTGCCAGCAGAGGACAGGGCGCGAACACCGGGGAGCTGTTTTTT	CASRGQGANTGELFF
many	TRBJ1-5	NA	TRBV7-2	TGTGCCAGCAGCTTAACGGATAGCAATCAGCCCCAGCATTTT	CASSLTDSNQPQHF
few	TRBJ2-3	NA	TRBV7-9	TGTGCGAGCGGGTACACAGATACGCAGTATTTT	CASGYTDTQYF
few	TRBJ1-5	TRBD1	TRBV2	TGTGCCAGCAGTGCAGACAGGGGATATAGCAATCAGCCCCAGCATTTT	CASSADRGYSNQPQHF
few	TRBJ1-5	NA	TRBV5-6	TGTGCCAGCAGCTTGGCCTCAAGTTTCTGGAGCAATCAGCCCCAGCATTTT	CASSLASSFWSNQPQHF
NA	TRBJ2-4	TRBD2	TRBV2	TGTGCCAGCAGTGAATTAAAGTCCGGGGGGAACATTCAGTACTTC	CASSELKSGGNIQYF
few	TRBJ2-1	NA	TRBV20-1	TGCAGTGCTAGGCCCGAGGGCCCGAATGAGCAGTTCTTC	CSARPEGPNEQFF
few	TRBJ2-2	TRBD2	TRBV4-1	TGCGCCAGCAGCCAAGGGGGGGAGGGGTACGGGGAGCTGTTTTTT	CASSQGGEGYGELFF
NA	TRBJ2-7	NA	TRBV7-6	TGTGCCAGCAGCTTAGAAAAAGGGCGGGCCTACGAGCAGTACTTC	CASSLEKGRAYEQYF
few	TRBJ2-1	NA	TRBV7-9	TGTGCCAGCAGCTTAGCGCTCCTCAATGAGCAGTTCTTC	CASSLALLNEQFF
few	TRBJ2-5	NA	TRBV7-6	TGTGCCAGCAGCGAGGGGGGCACCCAGTACTTC	CASSEGGTQYF
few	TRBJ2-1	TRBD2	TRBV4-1	TGCGCCAGCAGCCAAGTAGCGGGTGAGCAGTTCTTC	CASSQVAGEQFF
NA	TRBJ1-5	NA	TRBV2	TGTGCCAGCAGTGAAGACGGGGGCAATCAGCCCCAGCATTTT	CASSEDGGNQPQHF
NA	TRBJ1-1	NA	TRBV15	TGTGCCACCAGCATTGTAAGGGTTACTGAAGCTTTCTTT	CATSIVRVTEAFF
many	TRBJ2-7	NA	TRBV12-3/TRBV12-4	TGTGCCAGCAGTTTGCCAGCCTACGAGCAGTACTTC	CASSLPAYEQYF
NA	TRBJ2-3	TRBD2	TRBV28	TGTGCCAGCAGTTTTCGGGACTACGAGGAGTATTTT	CASSFRDYEEYF
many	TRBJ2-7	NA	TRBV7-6	TGTGCCAGCAGCCCACAAGGACAGTTGCAGCAGTACTTC	CASSPQGQLQQYF
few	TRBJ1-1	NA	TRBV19	TGTGCCAGTAGTATAGTCCCAGGGGAGAACACTGAAGCTTTCTTT	CASSIVPGENTEAFF
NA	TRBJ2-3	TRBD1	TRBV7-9	TGTGCCAGCAGCTCAACAGGGGAGAATACAGATACGCAGTATTTT	CASSSTGENTDTQYF
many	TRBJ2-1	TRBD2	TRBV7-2	TGTGCCAGCAGCTTAGGGACTAGCGGGGGCGATGAGCAGTTCTTC	CASSLGTSGGDEQFF
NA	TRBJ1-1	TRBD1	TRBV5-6	TGTGCCAGCAGCTTGGCTGGACAGGGAGAGTGGAAAGCTTTCTTT	CASSLAGQGEWKAFF
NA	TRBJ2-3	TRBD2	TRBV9	TGTGCCAGCAGCCCCAGAAATAGCGGGGGGGCCAGGGATACGCAGTATTTT	CASSPRNSGGARDTQYF
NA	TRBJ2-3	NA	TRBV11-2	TGTGCCAGCAGCTTTAACCAGGGGGGGGTCACAGATACGCAGTATTTT	CASSFNQGGVTDTQYF
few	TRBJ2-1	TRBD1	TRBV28	TGTGCCAGCAGTAGTCGACAGGGGTTCTATGAGCAGTTCTTC	CASSSRQGFYEQFF
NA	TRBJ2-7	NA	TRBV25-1	TGTGCCAGCAGTGAATACGGTCAATACGAGCAGTACTTC	CASSEYGQYEQYF
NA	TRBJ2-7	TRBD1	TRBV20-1	TGCAGTGCTGGGGCCGGGACAGGGTTCGAGCAGTACTTC	CSAGAGTGFEQYF
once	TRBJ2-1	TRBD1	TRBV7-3	TGTGCCAGCAGCCTTGGGCAGGGGGCTGAGCAGTTCTTC	CASSLGQGAEQFF
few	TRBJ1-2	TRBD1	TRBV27	TGTGCCAGCAGTCCACTGACAGGGGTTCAGGGCTACACCTTC	CASSPLTGVQGYTF
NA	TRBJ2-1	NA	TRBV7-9	TGTGCCAGCAGCCCTCGGGACGGGTACAATGAGCAGTTCTTC	CASSPRDGYNEQFF
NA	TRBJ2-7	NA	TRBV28	TGTGCCAGCAGCGGAGATCGGGACATTCGCTACGAGCAGTACTTC	CASSGDRDIRYEQYF
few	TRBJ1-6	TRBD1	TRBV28	TGTGCCAGCAGTTTTGGGGGGACAGGGGGTTCACCCCTCCACTTT	CASSFGGTGGSPLHF
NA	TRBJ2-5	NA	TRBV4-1	TGCGCCAGCAGCCAAGAATATTCGGGGGCCCAAGAGACCCAGTACTTC	CASSQEYSGAQETQYF
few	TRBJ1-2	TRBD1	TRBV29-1	TGCAGCGTGGATGGACAGGGGAGAGGCTACACCTTC	CSVDGQGRGYTF
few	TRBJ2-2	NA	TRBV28	TGTGCCAGCAGTCTCGGGCCCCTATTGAACACCGGGGAGCTGTTTTTT	CASSLGPLLNTGELFF
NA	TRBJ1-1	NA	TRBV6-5	TGTGCCAGCAGTTACGTCAGGGGCTTCACTGAAGCTTTCTTT	CASSYVRGFTEAFF
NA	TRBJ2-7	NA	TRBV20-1	TGCAGTGCTAGAGATCTGGATTACTACGAGCAGTACTTC	CSARDLDYYEQYF
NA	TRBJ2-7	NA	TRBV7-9	TGTGCCAGCAGCCGGCCCGGGACGGCAAGCCCCTACGAGCAGTACTTC	CASSRPGTASPYEQYF
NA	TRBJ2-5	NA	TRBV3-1	TGTGCCAGCAGCCAAGGGCCCTTTAGCGGAGAGACCCAGTACTTC	CASSQGPFSGETQYF
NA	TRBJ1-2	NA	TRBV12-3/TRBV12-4	TGTGCCAGCAGCGTTTCCCCGATCGGGACTGCAAAGCACTATGGCTACACCTTC	CASSVSPIGTAKHYGYTF
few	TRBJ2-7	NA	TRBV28	TGTGCCACCGGTGGAAATACCTACGAGCAGTACTTC	CATGGNTYEQYF
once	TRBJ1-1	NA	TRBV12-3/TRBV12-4	TGTGCCAGCAGTTTGGGGGGAGGGGGTGAAGCTTTCTTT	CASSLGGGGEAFF
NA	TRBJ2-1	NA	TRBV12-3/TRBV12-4	TGTGCCAGCAGTTTATTACTGCCCCACAATGAGCAGTTCTTC	CASSLLLPHNEQFF
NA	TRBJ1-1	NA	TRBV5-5	TGTGCCAGCAGTTTGGGGGCACCTGGACAGATTAACACTGAAGCTTTCTTT	CASSLGAPGQINTEAFF
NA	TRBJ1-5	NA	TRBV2	TGTGCCAGCAGTGAACAAGCGGGTAGCAATCAGCCCCAGCATTTT	CASSEQAGSNQPQHF
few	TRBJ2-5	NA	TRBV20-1	TGCAGTGCTAGAGTCGCAGGGAGCCAAGAGACCCAGTACTTC	CSARVAGSQETQYF
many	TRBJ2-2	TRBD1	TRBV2	TGTGCCAGCAGTGTTTCCGGGTGGCAGGGGGACACCGGGGAGCTGTTTTTT	CASSVSGWQGDTGELFF
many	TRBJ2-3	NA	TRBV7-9	TGTGCCAGCAGGCCCCCGGGACACCCAGATACGCAGTATTTT	CASRPPGHPDTQYF
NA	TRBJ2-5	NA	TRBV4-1	TGCGCCAGCAGCCAAGGGACCCCAGCGGAGACCCAGTACTTC	CASSQGTPAETQYF
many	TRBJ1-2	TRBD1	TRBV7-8	TGTGCCAGCAGCTTTGACCAGACAGGGAACTATGGCTACACCTTC	CASSFDQTGNYGYTF
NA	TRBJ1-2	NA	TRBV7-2	TGTGCCAGCAGCGCCAGTAGACGGGACAACTATGGCTACACCTTC	CASSASRRDNYGYTF
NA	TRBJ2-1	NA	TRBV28	TGTGCCAGCAGCCTCCGACTAGGTCCCTATGAGCAGTTCTTC	CASSLRLGPYEQFF
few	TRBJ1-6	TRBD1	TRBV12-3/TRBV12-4	TGTGCCAGCAGTTTATCCGGGACAGGGAGTTCACCCCTCCACTTT	CASSLSGTGSSPLHF